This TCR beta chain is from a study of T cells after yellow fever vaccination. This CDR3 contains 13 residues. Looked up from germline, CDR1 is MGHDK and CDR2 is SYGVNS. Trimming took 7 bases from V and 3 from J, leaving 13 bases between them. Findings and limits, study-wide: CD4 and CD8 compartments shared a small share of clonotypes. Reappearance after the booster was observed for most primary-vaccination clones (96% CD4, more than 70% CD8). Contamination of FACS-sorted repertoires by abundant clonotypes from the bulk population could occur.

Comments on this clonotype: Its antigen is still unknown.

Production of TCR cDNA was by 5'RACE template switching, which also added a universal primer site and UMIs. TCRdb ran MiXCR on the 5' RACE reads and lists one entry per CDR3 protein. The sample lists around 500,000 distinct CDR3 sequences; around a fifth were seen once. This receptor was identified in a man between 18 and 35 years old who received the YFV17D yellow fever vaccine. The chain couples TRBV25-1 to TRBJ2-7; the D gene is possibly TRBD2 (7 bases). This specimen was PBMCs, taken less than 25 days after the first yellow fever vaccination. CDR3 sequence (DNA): TGTGCCAGCACCCGGGGGGCAAGCTACGAGCAGTACTTC. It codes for CASTRGASYEQYF.